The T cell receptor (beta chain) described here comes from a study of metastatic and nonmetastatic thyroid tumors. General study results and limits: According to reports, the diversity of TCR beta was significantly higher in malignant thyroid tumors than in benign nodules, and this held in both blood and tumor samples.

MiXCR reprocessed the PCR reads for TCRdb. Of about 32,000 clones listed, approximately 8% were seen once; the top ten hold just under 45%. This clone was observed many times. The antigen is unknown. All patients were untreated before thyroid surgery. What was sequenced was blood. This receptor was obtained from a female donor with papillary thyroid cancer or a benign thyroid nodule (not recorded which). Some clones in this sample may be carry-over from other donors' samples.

Here the CDR3 DNA reads TGTGCCAGCAGCTTAGCTGGGGCGATCTCCTACAATGAGCAGTTCTTC. As protein: CASSLAGAISYNEQFF. The chain has TRBV5-5 and TRBJ2-1; D perhaps matches TRBD1 (5 bases). CDR3 length: 16 amino acids. Germline V gives CDR1 SGHKS, CDR2 YYEKEE (reference sequence). The V and J ends lost 2 bases and 0 bases respectively, with 12 bases between them.